The subject of this entry is one TCR beta chain. In the authors' methods: Estimation of nucleated cell counts was performed using reference gene primer amplification. Measured with immunoSEQ multiplex PCR; TCRdb has only the in-frame clones, and not every one. V and J calls and clone size are given by that table; D and trimming were obtained from the DNA. The sample includes about 55,000 clones, roughly 87% of them seen just once. The CDR3 spans 15 residues. The ends lost 4 bases at V and 4 bases at J; junction bases unmatched: 4. CDR1 is LNHDA, CDR2 SQIVND, per germline (reference sequence). This sample was included in a study of blood T cell repertoires in COVID-19. Study details: There were acute and convalescent COVID-19 samples, and they came from the United States, Italy and Spain. Sources were T cells, B-cell-depleted T cells, or PBMCs; the material itself was cDNA or gDNA.

The V gene is TRBV19, the J gene TRBJ1-1, with TRBD1 identical over 12 bases. Sequencing was performed on peripheral blood. The source is a middle-aged man with COVID-19, enrolled during active disease. CDR3 residues: CASSKGQGALTEAFF. The CDR3 bases are TGTGCCAGTAGTAAGGGACAGGGGGCTCTCACTGAAGCTTTCTTT.